The present TCR beta chain was sequenced within a study of T-cell reconstitution after alpha-beta-depleted transplantation in children. The germline V gene has CDR1 DFQATT and CDR2 SNEGSKA (reference sequence). V gave up 3 bases and J gave up 8 bases; unmatched junction bases: 9. The CDR3 is 14 residues long. This clonotype has only a few counts. TCRbeta library construction was performed incorporating unique molecular identifiers. TCRdb reanalysed the PCR reads using MiXCR and keeps one entry per CDR3 protein. The data hold 450,000 to 600,000 distinct CDR3 sequences, with about a sixth observed a single time.

This receptor was obtained from a human donor who donated a stem cell graft to a child with acute lymphoblastic leukemia. Sequencing used PBMCs from the stem cell graft donor, obtained from the stem cell graft. This chain joins TRBV20-1 and TRBJ2-1; 8 bases are shared with TRBD2. The CDR3 protein is CSARTGRALDEQFF. CDR3 DNA sequence: TGCAGTGCTAGGACCGGGAGGGCCCTTGATGAGCAGTTCTTC.